This TCR beta chain comes out of a study of cytomegalovirus exposure and HLA in healthy donors. Study overall: Unique TCRs from HLA-typed donors, 80 million to 100 million of them, were held in an early data release.

Overall study results and limits: Within a later analysis, the majority of CMV-associated TCR beta chains appeared HLA-restricted. Cytomegalovirus association was assigned to over 150 TCR beta chains. Highly shared variants forming one cluster were likely a sequencing artifact.

Comments on this clone: The antigen is unknown.

The CDR3 has 12 residues. The V end was cut by 4 bases, the J end by 7 bases, with 7 bases between. The germline gives CDR1 MRHNA, CDR2 SNTAGT. It was with 60 Vbeta and 13 Jbeta primers that the PCR ran. Assay used: immunoSEQ multiplex PCR; TCRdb lists only in-frame clones, some missing. Here the sample spans some 250,000 clones, around 81% being singletons. The sample comprised PBMCs. The chain couples TRBV6-4 to TRBJ2-2; no definite D call. This sequence originates from a woman aged 60-75 years in good health and CMV-seropositive. The DNA of the CDR3 is TGTGCCAGCAGTGCCTATAACGGGGAGCTGTTTTTT. This codes for CASSAYNGELFF.